Shown below are 25 T cell receptor beta chains from a single sample sequenced in a study of cytomegalovirus exposure and HLA in healthy donors. It was with 60 Vbeta and 13 Jbeta primers that the PCR ran. The repertoire was sequenced with immunoSEQ multiplex PCR; TCRdb's copy has only in-frame clones and lacks some. Of 35,000 to 50,000 clones listed, over 55% are singletons. Sequenced: PBMCs. The receptors come from a human donor in good health.

V usage is TRBV4-1 and J usage is TRBJ2-7, with 8 bases that match TRBD1. J was trimmed by 6 bases and V by 1 base; bases with no gene match: 8. In germline, CDR1 is MGHRA, CDR2 YSYEKL. The CDR3 spans 15 residues. Written as DNA, the CDR3 is TGCGCCAGCAGCCAAGGGGCAGGGGGCTTGGTCGAGCAGTACTTC. Translation gives CASSQGAGGLVEQYF.

The table lists this clone with a few counts. The chain joins TRBV7-3 to TRBJ1-4, with D tentatively TRBD1 (5 bases). The CDR3 sequence is 13 residues long. The ends were cut back, 0 bases at V and 6 bases at J, with 5 bases in the middle. CDR1 is SGHTA and CDR2 is FQGTGA in the germline V gene. The CDR3 sequence: CASSLTRDEKLFF. CDR3 nucleotides: TGTGCCAGCAGCTTAACCAGGGATGAAAAACTGTTTTTT.

The J gene is TRBJ1-5, the V gene TRBV6-5; 7 bases agree with TRBD1. Germline-derived CDR1 and CDR2 are MNHEY and SVGAGI. V was pared by 5 bases and J by 6 bases, with 10 bases of the junction left unmatched. The length of the CDR3 is 15 residues. The CDR3 spells CASSLTGVAAQPQHF. CDR3 sequence (DNA): TGTGCCAGCAGTCTAACAGGGGTAGCAGCTCAGCCCCAGCATTTT.

The chain links TRBV9 to TRBJ2-3, with 7 bases fitting TRBD2. CDR1 and CDR2 (germline): SGDLS, YYNGEE. The V segment lost 4 bases and the J segment 4 bases; nucleotides outside the gene matches: 9. CDR3 length equals 15 residues. This CDR3 reads CASSFLGGSADTQYF. In DNA, the CDR3 is TGTGCCAGCAGCTTCCTCGGGGGGAGCGCAGATACGCAGTATTTT. Using reference TRBV9 and TRBJ2-3 for the parts outside the CDR3, the full variable domain is DSGVTQTPKHLITATGQRVTLRCSPRSGDLSVYWYQQSLDQGLQFLIQYYNGEERAKGNILERFSAQQFPDLHSELNLSSLELGDSALYFCASSFLGGSADTQYFGPGTRLTVL.

The table lists this clone with a few counts. V usage is TRBV7-9 and J usage is TRBJ1-4; maybe TRBD1 (6 bases). Germline V gene data show CDR1 as SEHNR and CDR2 as FQNEAQ (reference sequence). Trimming stripped 2 bases from V and 6 bases from J, with 7 bases between. The CDR3 is 13 residues long. DNA for the CDR3: TGTGCCAGCAGCTTATACAGGGATGAAAAACTGTTTTTT. It encodes CASSLYRDEKLFF.

The chain uses TRBV30 and TRBJ2-7; D uncertain. Between the trimmed V and J ends, which lost 2 bases and 2 bases, there was a span of 10 bases. The CDR3 is 13 residues long. From germline, CDR1 is GTSNPN and CDR2 SVGIG (reference sequence). In DNA form, the CDR3 reads TGTGCCTGGAGTTCCTACTCGACCTACGAGCAGTACTTC. Translated, it gives CAWSSYSTYEQYF.

V and J are TRBV28 and TRBJ1-2, with 9 nucleotides matching TRBD1. Germline values: CDR1 MDHEN, CDR2 SYDVKM. This CDR3 has 13 residues. V lost 5 bases, J lost 10 bases, and 8 bases stayed unmatched. The CDR3 bases are TGTGCCAGCAGTCAGGGACAGGGTAAAGACTACACCTTC. It yields the protein CASSQGQGKDYTF.

This chain joins TRBV2 and TRBJ1-1; 8 nucleotides agree with TRBD1. Germline trimming cut 7 bases from V and 10 bases from J; bases unmatched to any gene: 11. From germline, CDR1 is SNHLY and CDR2 FYNNEI. The length of the CDR3 is 13 residues. CDR3 in DNA: TGTGCCAGCAACAACAGGGGGGTAAGGCGAGCTTTCTTT. This translates into CASNNRGVRRAFF.

The gene calls are TRBV18 and TRBJ1-5; possibly TRBD1 for D (6 bases). The CDR3 is made up of 13 amino acids. V was shortened by 6 bases and J by 4 bases, with 10 bases between the two germline ends. Germline CDR1 reads KGHSH; CDR2 reads LQKENI. The chain's CDR3 is CASSAGENQPQHF. The CDR3 coding sequence is TGTGCCAGCTCCGCAGGGGAGAATCAGCCCCAGCATTTT.

The gene calls are TRBV9 and TRBJ1-2, with TRBD1 identical over 8 bases. The V gene's germline CDR1 is SGDLS and CDR2 YYNGEE. V trimming: 4 bases; J trimming: 7 bases; junction bases outside the gene matches: 9. This CDR3 contains 14 residues. DNA of the CDR3: TGTGCCAGCAGCCCAGGAGACAGGGGATTTGGCTACACCTTC. Its protein is CASSPGDRGFGYTF.

The rearrangement joins TRBV30 to TRBJ2-3; 14 bases map to TRBD2. This CDR3 contains 16 residues. In germline, CDR1 is GTSNPN, CDR2 SVGIG (reference sequence). The junction had 4 bases not matched to a gene; V was cut back by 3 bases and J by 2 bases. The CDR3 DNA reads as TGTGCCTGGAGCAGACTAGCGGGGGGGGTCACAGATACGCAGTATTTT. As protein: CAWSRLAGGVTDTQYF.

V is TRBV5-1 and J is TRBJ1-1, with TRBD1 as a possible D gene (6 bases). Germline V gives CDR1 SGHRS, CDR2 YFSETQ. CDR3 length: 13 amino acids. The V and J ends lost 0 bases and 4 bases respectively, with 7 bases between them. CDR3 DNA: TGCGCCAGCAGCTTGGGAGGGGGCACTGAAGCTTTCTTT. This sequence encodes CASSLGGGTEAFF. Complete variable domain (other parts from reference TRBV5-1 and TRBJ1-1): KAGVTQTPRYLIKTRGQQVTLSCSPISGHRSVSWYQQTPGQGLQFLFEYFSETQRNKGNFPGRFSGRQFSNSRSEMNVSTLELGDSALYLCASSLGGGTEAFFGQGTRLTVV.

The chain joins TRBV5-1 to TRBJ2-1, with D possibly TRBD2 on 6 matching bases. The length of the CDR3 is 16 residues. Between the trimmed V and J ends, which lost 0 bases and 6 bases, there was a span of 16 bases. Germline values: CDR1 SGHRS, CDR2 YFSETQ. This CDR3 reads CASSLGWAGRGNEQFF. CDR3 in DNA: TGCGCCAGCAGCTTGGGATGGGCGGGACGGGGCAATGAGCAGTTCTTC.

The V call is TRBV6-5, the J call TRBJ2-5, with 9 bases that match TRBD1. V shed 6 bases, J shed 0 bases, and the junction held 5 bases outside the gene matches. This CDR3 spans 15 amino acids. Germline V gene data show CDR1 as MNHEY and CDR2 as SVGAGI. The CDR3 is CASRSRTGDQETQYF. CDR3 DNA sequence: TGTGCCAGCAGATCCCGGACAGGGGACCAAGAGACCCAGTACTTC.

This clone was detected a few times. J is TRBJ1-6 and V is TRBV19; 7 nucleotides agree with TRBD1. Trimming removed 2 bases from V and 7 bases from J; junction bases left unmatched: 8. The CDR3 covers 16 residues. Germline-derived CDR1 and CDR2 are LNHDA and SQIVND (reference sequence). The CDR3 protein is CASSIRRQGGNSPLHF. The CDR3 nucleotides read TGTGCCAGTAGTATACGCCGACAGGGTGGAAATTCACCCCTCCACTTT.

Only a few counts were recorded for this clone. The V and J genes are TRBV7-8 and TRBJ1-3; D remains ambiguous. Trimming took 3 bases from V and 0 from J, leaving 9 bases between them. CDR3 length: 15 residues. Germline CDR1 reads SGHVS; CDR2 reads FQNEAQ. Here the CDR3 reads CASSFAWSSGNTIYF. Written as DNA, the CDR3 is TGTGCCAGCAGCTTTGCGTGGAGCTCTGGAAACACCATATATTTT. Looking up the rest from reference TRBV7-8 and TRBJ1-3 gives the full variable domain: GAGVSQSPRYKVAKRGQDVALRCDPISGHVSLFWYQQALGQGPEFLTYFQNEAQLDKSGLPSDRFFAERPEGSVSTLKIQRTQQEDSAVYLCASSFAWSSGNTIYFGEGSWLTVV.

The chain is built from TRBV7-2 and TRBJ1-1, with D unclear. The CDR3 totals 11 residues. Trimming shortened V by 1 base and J by 8 bases, and 5 bases separated the two germline ends. In germline, CDR1 is SGHTA, CDR2 FQGNSA. Here the CDR3 reads CASSLVAEAFF. In DNA form, the CDR3 reads TGTGCCAGCAGCTTAGTGGCAGAAGCTTTCTTT. Drawing the rest from reference TRBV7-2 and TRBJ1-1, the complete variable domain is GAGVSQSPSNKVTEKGKDVELRCDPISGHTALYWYRQSLGQGLEFLIYFQGNSAPDKSGLPSDRFSAERTGGSVSTLTIQRTQQEDSAVYLCASSLVAEAFFGQGTRLTVV.

V usage is TRBV15 and J usage is TRBJ2-6; D is ambiguous. V lost 1 base, J lost 0 bases, and 4 bases lay in between. Germline assignment: CDR1 LNHNV and CDR2 YYDKDF (reference sequence). This CDR3 is built from 15 residues. The CDR3 region has the DNA TGTGCCACCAGCAGAGCCAGCTCTGGGGCCAACGTCCTGACTTTC. As protein: CATSRASSGANVLTF.

This clone was recorded a few times. This chain uses TRBV18 with TRBJ1-4; D is possibly TRBD1 (5 bases). The CDR3 is made up of 15 amino acids. Germline CDR1 KGHSH, CDR2 LQKENI. Trimming shortened V by 6 bases and J by 8 bases, and 19 bases separated the two germline ends. CDR3 sequence (DNA): TGTGCCAGCTCGGCAGGGCGACCGACGCTGGAAAAACTGTTTTTT. Amino acid sequence: CASSAGRPTLEKLFF.

The chain combines TRBV7-9 with TRBJ1-4, with D possibly TRBD1 on 5 matching bases. The CDR3 loop spans 13 amino acids. V was trimmed by 7 bases and J by 6 bases, leaving 12 bases between them. The germline gives CDR1 SEHNR, CDR2 FQNEAQ (reference sequence). CDR3: CASTSGDDEKLFF. The DNA of the CDR3 is TGTGCCAGCACCAGCGGGGACGATGAAAAACTGTTTTTT.

This clone showed up just once. The chain uses TRBV19 and TRBJ2-1; 8 bases agree with TRBD2. The J segment lost 0 bases and the V segment lost 5 bases, leaving 3 bases of the junction unmatched. This CDR3 region has 15 residues. The germline V gene encodes CDR1 LNHDA and CDR2 SQIVND (reference sequence). CDR3 region: CASSFRGGSYNEQFF. Here the CDR3 DNA reads TGTGCCAGTAGTTTTCGGGGGGGCTCCTACAATGAGCAGTTCTTC.

This sequence joins TRBV6-5 and TRBJ1-1, with no clear D. The CDR3 has 10 residues. Germline CDR1 reads MNHEY; CDR2 reads SVGAGI. Trimming removed 6 bases at V and 11 bases at J, with 10 bases between. CDR3 DNA sequence: TGTGCCAGCAGGGGCCGGGAGGCTTTCTTT. Amino acid sequence: CASRGREAFF.

This rearrangement joins TRBV30 to TRBJ1-2; TRBD1 aligns across 8 bases. The V and J ends lost 2 bases and 5 bases, in that order; junction bases with no gene match: 4. Looked up from germline, CDR1 is GTSNPN and CDR2 is SVGIG (reference sequence). There are 13 residues in the CDR3. As DNA, the CDR3 is TGTGCCTGGAGTCCCGACAGGGGTTATGGCTACACCTTC. This sequence encodes CAWSPDRGYGYTF.

This chain connects TRBV7-8 to TRBJ2-7; D uncertain. Germline V gene sequence: CDR1 SGHVS, CDR2 FQNEAQ. The CDR3 is made up of 17 amino acids. V was trimmed by 0 bases and J by 1 base, leaving 16 bases between them. This chain's CDR3 is CASSLARQGAGSYEQYF. The CDR3 DNA reads as TGTGCCAGCAGCTTAGCGCGTCAAGGCGCCGGGTCCTACGAGCAGTACTTC.

V and J are TRBV30 and TRBJ1-2, with TRBD1 as a possible D gene (5 bases). V was cut by 5 bases and J by 7 bases, with 8 bases left in between. The CDR3 extends over 10 amino acids. CDR1 and CDR2 (germline): GTSNPN, SVGIG (reference sequence). CDR3 nucleotides: TGTGCCTGGTGGGGGGGTGGCTACACCTTC. This gives the protein CAWWGGGYTF. Full variable domain (missing parts from reference TRBV30 and TRBJ1-2): SQTIHQWPATLVQPVGSPLSLECTVEGTSNPNLYWYRQAAGRGLQLLFYSVGIGQISSEVPQNLSASRPQDRQFILSSKKLLLSDSGFYLCAWWGGGYTFGSGTRLTVV.